The present T cell receptor beta chain was sequenced within a study of blood T cell repertoires in COVID-19. The authors' processing: Counts of nucleated cells, estimated from reference gene primer amplification, were obtained. The data were produced by immunoSEQ multiplex PCR, yet TCRdb's version contains in-frame clones alone and is incomplete. V and J calls and clone size are given by that table; D and trimming were obtained from the DNA. The data show 200,000 to 250,000 clones, around 81% seen once. This CDR3 is built from 18 residues. V was pared by 10 bases and J by 1 base, with 16 bases of the junction left unmatched. The germline gives CDR1 SEHNR, CDR2 FQNEAQ (reference sequence).

The origin of this receptor is a woman in her 70s with acute or convalescent COVID-19. The chain uses TRBV7-9 and TRBJ2-4; 10 bases are a match to TRBD2. The specimen was peripheral blood. The CDR3 sequence: CATRGAGGDLKAKNIQYF. The CDR3 DNA reads TGTGCCACCCGGGGAGCGGGAGGGGACTTAAAGGCCAAAAACATTCAGTACTTC.